These 19 T cell receptor beta chains came from one sample sequenced in a study of blood T cell repertoires in COVID-19. Method: immunoSEQ multiplex PCR; TCRdb's copy keeps in-frame clones and lacks some. The data contain about 190,000 clones, roughly 84% of them seen just once; the ten biggest clones take up around 3.1%. The specimen was PBMCs or T cells enriched from blood (not recorded which). These TCRs come from a woman aged 30 to 39 who had been exposed to COVID-19.

V gene TRBV29-1 combines with J gene TRBJ1-2, with 10 bases fitting TRBD1. CDR3 length: 14 amino acids. V was pared by 7 bases and J by 2 bases, with 7 bases of the junction left unmatched. CDR1 and CDR2 (germline): SQVTM, ANQGSEA. CDR3 sequence: CSGGTGDSNYGYTF. The CDR3 nucleotides read TGCAGCGGTGGGACAGGGGATTCCAACTATGGCTACACCTTC.

This chain joins TRBV29-1 and TRBJ2-7; 12 bases line up with TRBD1. The CDR3 has 13 amino acids. Per the germline V gene, CDR1 is SQVTM and CDR2 is ANQGSEA. V gave up 4 bases and J gave up 5 bases; unmatched junction bases: 3. The CDR3 DNA is TGCAGCGTTGTGGGACAGGGGGCGGACGAGCAGTACTTC. Translation: CSVVGQGADEQYF.

The CDR3 nucleotides read TGTGCCAGTAGTAAGAACAGGGGAAGTAAGGACGAGCAGTACTTC. Translation: CASSKNRGSKDEQYF. The chain couples TRBV19 to TRBJ2-7, with 7 bases fitting TRBD1. Germline-derived CDR1 and CDR2 are LNHDA and SQIVND (reference sequence). V shed 4 bases and J 5 bases; nucleotides not matched to a gene: 11. This CDR3 region has 15 residues.

This rearrangement joins TRBV2 to TRBJ2-3, with 9 bases matching TRBD2. The CDR3 length is 14 residues. Looked up from germline, CDR1 is SNHLY and CDR2 is FYNNEI. V lost 9 bases and J lost 3; bases outside the gene matches: 7. CDR3 nucleotides: TGTGCCAGAGGAGGGACTAGCAGGACAGATACGCAGTATTTT. Its translation is CARGGTSRTDTQYF.

The J gene is TRBJ2-7, the V gene TRBV4-3; TRBD2 agrees at 15 bases. Losses at the gene ends were 1 base for V and 2 bases for J; bases not matched to a gene: 0. This CDR3 comprises 16 residues. CDR1 and CDR2 from the germline V gene are LGHNA and YSLEER. CDR3 residues: CASSQGTSGGAYEQYF. The CDR3 coding sequence is TGCGCCAGCAGCCAAGGGACTAGCGGGGGGGCCTACGAGCAGTACTTC.

This clone was detected once. This sample also contains other DNA sequences that code for the same CDR3. CDR3 in amino acids: CASSRQGNQPQHF. The CDR3 DNA sequence: TGTGCCAGCAGCCGACAGGGCAATCAGCCCCAGCATTTT. The rearrangement uses TRBV27 and TRBJ1-5; TRBD1 is a possible D gene (6 bases). Germline V lookup: CDR1 MNHEY, CDR2 SMNVEV (reference sequence). This CDR3 region has 13 residues. V lost 6 bases and J lost 2, with 8 bases in between.

The rearrangement links TRBV4-1 to TRBJ1-2; D possibly corresponds to TRBD1 (5 bases). The germline V gene has CDR1 MGHRA and CDR2 YSYEKL. CDR3 length: 12 residues. V dropped 7 bases and J dropped 7 bases, with 13 bases sitting between them. Written as DNA, the CDR3 is TGCGCCAGCATGGAGGGGAATGGTGGCTACACCTTC. It codes for CASMEGNGGYTF.

The chain joins TRBV5-1 to TRBJ2-3, with 7 bases aligning to TRBD1. The germline gives CDR1 SGHRS, CDR2 YFSETQ. J lost 1 base, V lost 5 bases, and 4 bases had no gene match. This CDR3 region has 14 residues. CDR3: CASSTDRGTDTQYF. DNA for the CDR3: TGCGCCAGCAGTACTGACAGGGGCACAGATACGCAGTATTTT.

The J gene is TRBJ1-5, the V gene TRBV2; maybe TRBD1 (6 bases). The length of the CDR3 is 17 residues. Germline V gene sequence: CDR1 SNHLY, CDR2 FYNNEI. The V gene lost 0 bases and the J gene lost 2 bases, with 14 bases spanning the gap. CDR3 in DNA: TGTGCCAGCAGTGAAGCGGGAGGGGGTAAGGGCAATCAGCCCCAGCATTTT. This translates into CASSEAGGGKGNQPQHF.

This CDR3 is CASSQNSPDEQFF. The DNA for the CDR3 is TGCGCCAGCAGCCAAAACTCCCCGGATGAGCAGTTCTTC. The chain uses TRBV4-3 and TRBJ2-1; D remains ambiguous. The CDR3 covers 13 residues. Between the trimmed V and J ends, which lost 2 bases and 8 bases, there was a span of 10 bases. Germline CDR1 and CDR2: LGHNA and YSLEER.

V gene TRBV9 combines with J gene TRBJ2-7; no clear D gene. Per germline, CDR1 SGDLS and CDR2 YYNGEE. CDR3 length: 14 amino acids. V lost 0 bases to trimming and J lost 3 bases, with 10 bases between them. Written as DNA, the CDR3 is TGTGCCAGCAGCGTAGGTCTCAACAACTACGAGCAGTACTTC. Residues: CASSVGLNNYEQYF.

This chain connects TRBV4-1 to TRBJ2-6; 8 nucleotides line up with TRBD1. Germline CDR1 and CDR2: MGHRA and YSYEKL. With V trimmed by 4 bases and J by 0 bases, 11 bases remained unmatched. CDR3 length equals 19 residues. CDR3 sequence (DNA): TGCGCCAGCAGCCCCCGGAGGACAGGGCTCAGCTCTGGGGCCAACGTCCTGACTTTC. This gives the protein CASSPRRTGLSSGANVLTF.

This chain joins TRBV12-3 or TRBV12-4 and TRBJ1-2; no clear D gene. V lost 5 bases to trimming and J lost 0 bases, with 4 bases between them. The CDR3 length is 12 residues. The CDR3 protein is CASSLTNYGYTF. DNA for the CDR3: TGTGCCAGCAGTCTTACTAACTATGGCTACACCTTC.

V gene TRBV18 combines with J gene TRBJ1-5, with TRBD1 as a possible D gene (6 bases). Germline CDR1 is KGHSH and CDR2 is LQKENI. Trimming shortened V by 4 bases and J by 3 bases, and 16 bases separated the two germline ends. The CDR3 is made up of 16 amino acids. This CDR3 is CASSLSGGANNQPQHF. The CDR3 DNA is TGTGCCAGCTCACTTTCCGGGGGGGCCAACAATCAGCCCCAGCATTTT.

The V call is TRBV19, the J call TRBJ1-1; TRBD1 agrees at 8 bases. CDR1 is LNHDA and CDR2 is SQIVND in the germline V gene (reference sequence). The CDR3 runs to 13 residues. The V segment lost 5 bases and the J segment 3 bases; nucleotides outside the gene matches: 2. As DNA, the CDR3 is TGTGCCAGTAGTCACAGGGGGGACACTGAAGCTTTCTTT. It specifies CASSHRGDTEAFF. Looking up the rest from reference TRBV19 and TRBJ1-1 gives the full variable domain: DGGITQSPKYLFRKEGQNVTLSCEQNLNHDAMYWYRQDPGQGLRLIYYSQIVNDFQKGDIAEGYSVSREKKESFPLTVTSAQKNPTAFYLCASSHRGDTEAFFGQGTRLTVV.

The chain has TRBV9 and TRBJ2-3, with 7 bases lining up with TRBD1. This CDR3 comprises 15 residues. J lost 2 bases, V lost 1 base, and 4 bases had no gene match. The germline V gene encodes CDR1 SGDLS and CDR2 YYNGEE. The CDR3, as DNA: TGTGCCAGCAGCGTAAGGGACAGCGTCACAGATACGCAGTATTTT. This gives the protein CASSVRDSVTDTQYF.

V and J are TRBV4-3 and TRBJ2-7; D is perhaps TRBD2 (6 bases). Trimming removed 3 bases from V and 3 bases from J, with 15 bases in between. The CDR3 spans 15 residues. Germline V lookup: CDR1 LGHNA, CDR2 YSLEER. DNA for the CDR3: TGCGCCAGCAGCCAGCTCAGTGGAGGGAGCTACGAGCAGTACTTC. Translation: CASSQLSGGSYEQYF.

The chain links TRBV6-4 to TRBJ2-7; tentatively, D is TRBD1 (6 bases). The CDR3 extends over 18 amino acids. Trimming shortened V by 2 bases and J by 0 bases, and 20 bases separated the two germline ends. CDR1 is MRHNA, CDR2 SNTAGT, per germline. The CDR3 reads CASSDEIKKAGVSYEQYF. CDR3 sequence (DNA): TGTGCCAGCAGTGACGAGATTAAAAAGGCAGGGGTCTCCTACGAGCAGTACTTC.

V gene TRBV19 combines with J gene TRBJ1-5; 8 nucleotides agree with TRBD1. J lost 2 bases, V lost 6 bases, and 0 bases had no gene match. This CDR3 has 13 residues. CDR1 is LNHDA and CDR2 is SQIVND in the germline V gene (reference sequence). In DNA, the CDR3 is TGTGCCAGTAGGGGACAGGGCAATCAGCCCCAGCATTTT. Translated, it gives CASRGQGNQPQHF.